This T cell receptor (beta chain) came from a study of control samples from healthy donors and cancer patients. Clones were sequenced by immunoSEQ multiplex PCR, and TCRdb holds only the in-frame ones, with some missing. The data show 110,000 to 150,000 clones, 89% seen once. The V end lost 4 bases, the J end lost 3 bases, and 16 bases lay between the germline ends. Germline V gene lookup returns CDR1 SGHDT and CDR2 YYEEEE. CDR3 length equals 15 residues. The TCR was taken from a man aged 30 to 45 in good health. Sequencing used blood. The J gene is TRBJ1-1, the V gene TRBV5-6; tentatively, D is TRBD1 (5 bases). CDR3 nucleotide sequence: TGTGCCAGCAGCGGTGGACACGAGGGGCACACTGAAGCTTTCTTT. Its protein product is CASSGGHEGHTEAFF.